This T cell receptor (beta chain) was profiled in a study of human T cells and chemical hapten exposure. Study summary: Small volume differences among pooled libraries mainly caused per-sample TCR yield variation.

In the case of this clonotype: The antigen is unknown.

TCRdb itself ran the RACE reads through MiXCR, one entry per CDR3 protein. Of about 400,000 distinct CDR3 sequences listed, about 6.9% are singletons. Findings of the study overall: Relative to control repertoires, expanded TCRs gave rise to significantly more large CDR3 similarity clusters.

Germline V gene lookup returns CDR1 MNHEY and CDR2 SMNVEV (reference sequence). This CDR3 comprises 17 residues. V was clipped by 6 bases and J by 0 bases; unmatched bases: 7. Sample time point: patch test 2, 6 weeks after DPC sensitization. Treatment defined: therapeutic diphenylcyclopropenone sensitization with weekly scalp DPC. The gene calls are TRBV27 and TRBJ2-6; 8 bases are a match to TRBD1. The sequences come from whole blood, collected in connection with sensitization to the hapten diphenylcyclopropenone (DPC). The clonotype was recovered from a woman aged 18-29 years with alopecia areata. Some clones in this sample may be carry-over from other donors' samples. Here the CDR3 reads CASRWGQARSGANVLTF. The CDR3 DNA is TGTGCCAGCAGGTGGGGACAGGCTCGCTCTGGGGCCAACGTCCTGACTTTC.